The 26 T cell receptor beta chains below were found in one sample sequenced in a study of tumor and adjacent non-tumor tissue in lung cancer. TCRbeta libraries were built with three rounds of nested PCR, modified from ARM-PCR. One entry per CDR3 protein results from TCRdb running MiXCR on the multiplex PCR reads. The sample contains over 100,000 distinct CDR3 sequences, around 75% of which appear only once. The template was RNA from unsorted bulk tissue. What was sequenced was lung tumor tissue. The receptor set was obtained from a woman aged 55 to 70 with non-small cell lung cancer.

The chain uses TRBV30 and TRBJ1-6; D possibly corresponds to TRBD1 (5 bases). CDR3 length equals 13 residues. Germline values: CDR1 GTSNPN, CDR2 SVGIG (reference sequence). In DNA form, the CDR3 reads TGTGTCTGTATAGGGGAATATAATTCACCCCTCCACTTT. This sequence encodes CVCIGEYNSPLHF. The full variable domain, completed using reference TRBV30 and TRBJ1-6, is SQTIHQWPATLVQPVGSPLSLECTVEGTSNPNLYWYRQAAGRGLQLLFYSVGIGQISSEVPQNLSASRPQDRQFILSSKKLLLSDSGFYLCVCIGEYNSPLHFGNGTRLTVT.

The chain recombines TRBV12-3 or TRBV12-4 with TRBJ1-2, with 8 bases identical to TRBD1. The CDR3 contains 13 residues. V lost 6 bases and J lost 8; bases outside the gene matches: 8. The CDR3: CASRLGTGVGYTF. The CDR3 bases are TGTGCCAGCAGACTCGGGACAGGAGTCGGCTACACCTTC.

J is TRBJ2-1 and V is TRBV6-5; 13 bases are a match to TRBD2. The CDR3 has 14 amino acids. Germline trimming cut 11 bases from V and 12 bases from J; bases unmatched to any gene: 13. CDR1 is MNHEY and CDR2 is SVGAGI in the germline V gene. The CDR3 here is CASKPGLAGMMQFF. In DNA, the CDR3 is TGTGCCTCGAAACCGGGACTAGCGGGAATGATGCAGTTCTTC.

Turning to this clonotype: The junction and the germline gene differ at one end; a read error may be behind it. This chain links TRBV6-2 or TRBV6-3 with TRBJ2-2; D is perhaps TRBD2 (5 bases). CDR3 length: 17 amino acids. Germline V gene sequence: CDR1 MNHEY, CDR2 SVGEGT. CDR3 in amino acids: CACSYTQQRANTRELFF. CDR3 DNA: TGTGCCTGCAGTTACACCCAACAGAGGGCTAACACCAGGGAGCTGTTTTTT.

CDR3 residues: CASSLPLGKQYF. The CDR3 nucleotides read TGTGCCAGCAGCTTGCCCCTGGGCAAGCAGTACTTC. This chain joins TRBV5-4 and TRBJ2-7; no firm D call. Trimming removed 1 base from V and 8 bases from J, with 10 bases in between. The CDR3 has 12 residues. Germline V CDR1 and CDR2: SGHNT, YYREEE (reference sequence).

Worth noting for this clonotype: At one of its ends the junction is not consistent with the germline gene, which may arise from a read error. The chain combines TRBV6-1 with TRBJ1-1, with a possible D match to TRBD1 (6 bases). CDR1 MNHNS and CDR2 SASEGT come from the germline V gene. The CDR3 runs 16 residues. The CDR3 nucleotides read TGTGTCAGCAGTGCAGGAGGGGGGGGCCGGAACAGTGAAGCTTTCTTT. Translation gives CVSSAGGGGRNSEAFF.

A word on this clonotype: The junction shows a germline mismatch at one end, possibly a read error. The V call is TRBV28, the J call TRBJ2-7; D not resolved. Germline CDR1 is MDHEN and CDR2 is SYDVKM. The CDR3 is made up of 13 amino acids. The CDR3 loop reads CACSLNRLGEQYF. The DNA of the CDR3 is TGTGCCTGCAGTTTAAATCGGCTAGGCGAGCAGTACTTC.

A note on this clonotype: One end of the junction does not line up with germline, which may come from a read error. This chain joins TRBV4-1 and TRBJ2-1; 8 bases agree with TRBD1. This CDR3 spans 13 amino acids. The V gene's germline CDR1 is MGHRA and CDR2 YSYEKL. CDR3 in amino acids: CASSQDRVNEQLF. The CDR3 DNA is TGCGCCAGCAGCCAGGACAGGGTGAATGAGCAGCTCTTC.

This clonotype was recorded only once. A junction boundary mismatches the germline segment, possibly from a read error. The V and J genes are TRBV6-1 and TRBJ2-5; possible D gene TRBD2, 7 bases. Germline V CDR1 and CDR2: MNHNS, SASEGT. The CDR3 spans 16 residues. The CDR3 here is CASNEATRGGAQTQYF. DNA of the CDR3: TGTGCCAGCAATGAAGCAACTAGGGGGGGGGCTCAGACCCAGTACTTC.

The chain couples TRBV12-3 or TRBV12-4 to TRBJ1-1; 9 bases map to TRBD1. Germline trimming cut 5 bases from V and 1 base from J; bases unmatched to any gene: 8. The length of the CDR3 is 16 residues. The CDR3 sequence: CASSPGQGWENTEAFF. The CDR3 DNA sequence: TGTGCCAGCAGTCCCGGACAGGGGTGGGAGAACACTGAAGCTTTCTTT.

CDR3 residues: CSVPGWPHEQFF. CDR3 nucleotide sequence: TGCAGTGTCCCTGGCTGGCCCCATGAGCAGTTCTTC. The chain links TRBV20-1 to TRBJ2-1; D is unresolved. With 7 bases removed from V and 8 bases from J, the gap between germline ends came to 15 bases. The CDR3 is made up of 12 amino acids. Per germline, CDR1 DFQATT and CDR2 SNEGSKA (reference sequence).

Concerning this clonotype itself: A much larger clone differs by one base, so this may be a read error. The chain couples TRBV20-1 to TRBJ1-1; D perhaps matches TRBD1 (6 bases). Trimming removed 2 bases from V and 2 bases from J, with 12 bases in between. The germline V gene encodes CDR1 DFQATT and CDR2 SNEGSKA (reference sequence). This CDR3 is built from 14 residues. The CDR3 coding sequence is TGCAGTGCTAGATCCACCAGGGGTAACACTGAAGCTTTCTTT. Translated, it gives CSARSTRGNTEAFF.

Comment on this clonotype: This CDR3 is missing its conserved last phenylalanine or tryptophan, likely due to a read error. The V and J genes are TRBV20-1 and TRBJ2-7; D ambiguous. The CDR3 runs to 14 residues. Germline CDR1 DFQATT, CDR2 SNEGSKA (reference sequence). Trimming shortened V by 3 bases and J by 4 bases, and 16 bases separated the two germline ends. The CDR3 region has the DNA TGCAGTGCTAGGTCGCAGAAAGTTCCTTACGAGCAGTACCTC. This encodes CSARSQKVPYEQYL.

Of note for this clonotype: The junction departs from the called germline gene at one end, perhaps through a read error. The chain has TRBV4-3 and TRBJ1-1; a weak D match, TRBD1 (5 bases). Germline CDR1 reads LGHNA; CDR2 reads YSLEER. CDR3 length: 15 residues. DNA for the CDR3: TGTGCCAGCTGCGAAACAGTGGGGCGTGGGACTGAAGCTTTCTTT. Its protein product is CASCETVGRGTEAFF.

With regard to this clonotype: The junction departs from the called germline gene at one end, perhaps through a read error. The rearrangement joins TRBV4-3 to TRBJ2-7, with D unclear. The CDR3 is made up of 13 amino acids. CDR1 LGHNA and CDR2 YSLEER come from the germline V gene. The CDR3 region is CARSQGRKHEQYF. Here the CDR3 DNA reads TGCGCCAGAAGCCAAGGCAGAAAGCACGAGCAGTACTTC.

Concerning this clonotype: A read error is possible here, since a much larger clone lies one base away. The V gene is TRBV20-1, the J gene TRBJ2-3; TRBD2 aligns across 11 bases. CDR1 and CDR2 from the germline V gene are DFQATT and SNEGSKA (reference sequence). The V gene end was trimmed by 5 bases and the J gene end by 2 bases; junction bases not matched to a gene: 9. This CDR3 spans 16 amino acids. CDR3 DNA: TGCAGTGCTGCCGTTAGCGGGAGGGTGGACACAGATACGCAGTATTTT. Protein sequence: CSAAVSGRVDTDTQYF.

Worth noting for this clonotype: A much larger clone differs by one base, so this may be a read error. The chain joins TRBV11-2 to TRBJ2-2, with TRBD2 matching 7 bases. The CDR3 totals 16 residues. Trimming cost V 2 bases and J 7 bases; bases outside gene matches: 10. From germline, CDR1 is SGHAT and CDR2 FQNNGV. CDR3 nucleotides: TGTGCCAGCAGCTTACAACTAGCGTCTACTATCGGGGAGCTGTTTTTT. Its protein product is CASSLQLASTIGELFF.

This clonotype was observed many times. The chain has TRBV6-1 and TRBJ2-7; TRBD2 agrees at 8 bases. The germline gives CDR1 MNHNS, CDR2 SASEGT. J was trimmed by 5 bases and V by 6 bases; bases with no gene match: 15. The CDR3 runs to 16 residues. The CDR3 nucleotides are TGTGCCAGCAGGGATAAAGAGGGACTAGTGGTCCACGAGCAGTACTTC. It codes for CASRDKEGLVVHEQYF.

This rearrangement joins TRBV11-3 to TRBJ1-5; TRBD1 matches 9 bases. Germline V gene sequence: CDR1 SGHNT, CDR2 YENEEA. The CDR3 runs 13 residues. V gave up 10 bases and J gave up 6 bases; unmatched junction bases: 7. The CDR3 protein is CAISPDRGQPQHF. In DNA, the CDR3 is TGTGCCATTAGCCCGGACAGGGGTCAGCCCCAGCATTTT.

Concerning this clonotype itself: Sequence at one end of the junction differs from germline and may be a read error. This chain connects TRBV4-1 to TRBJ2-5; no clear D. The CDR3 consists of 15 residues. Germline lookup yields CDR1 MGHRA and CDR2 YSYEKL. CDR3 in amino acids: CATSQDRGTVETQYF. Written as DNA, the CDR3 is TGCGCCACCAGCCAAGATCGCGGTACAGTGGAGACCCAGTATTTC.

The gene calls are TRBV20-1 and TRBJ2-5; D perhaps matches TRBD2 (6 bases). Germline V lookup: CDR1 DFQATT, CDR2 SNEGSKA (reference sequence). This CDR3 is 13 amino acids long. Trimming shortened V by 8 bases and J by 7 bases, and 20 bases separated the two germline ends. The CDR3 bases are TGCAGTCCAGTGGAGGGGTGGGAAGCGACCCAGTACTTC. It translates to CSPVEGWEATQYF.

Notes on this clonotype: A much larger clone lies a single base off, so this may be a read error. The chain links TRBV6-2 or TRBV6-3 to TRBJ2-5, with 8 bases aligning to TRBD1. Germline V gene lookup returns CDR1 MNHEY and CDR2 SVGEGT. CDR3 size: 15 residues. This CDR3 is CATSYSGQDLETQYF. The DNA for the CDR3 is TGTGCCACCAGTTACTCGGGACAGGACTTAGAGACCCAGTACTTC.

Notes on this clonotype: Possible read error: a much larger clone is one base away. In DNA form, the CDR3 reads TGTGCCAGCAGCTTAGATATCTTGGCCAGGGGTTCAACAGATACGCAGTATTTT. It specifies CASSLDILARGSTDTQYF. This rearrangement joins TRBV11-2 to TRBJ2-3; D is possibly TRBD1 (6 bases). Germline CDR1 is SGHAT and CDR2 is FQNNGV. With 0 bases removed from V and 3 bases from J, the gap between germline ends came to 19 bases. The CDR3 spans 18 residues.

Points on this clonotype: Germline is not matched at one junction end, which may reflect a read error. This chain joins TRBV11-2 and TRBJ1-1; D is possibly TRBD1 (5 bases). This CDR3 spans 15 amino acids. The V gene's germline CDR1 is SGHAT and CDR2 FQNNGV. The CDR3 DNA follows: TGTGCCTGCAGCCCCCGGGGGGTTGGTGACACTGAAACTTTCTTT. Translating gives CACSPRGVGDTETFF.

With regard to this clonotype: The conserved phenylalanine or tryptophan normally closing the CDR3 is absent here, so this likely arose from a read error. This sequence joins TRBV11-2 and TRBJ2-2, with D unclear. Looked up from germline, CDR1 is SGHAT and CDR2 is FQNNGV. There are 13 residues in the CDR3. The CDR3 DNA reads TGTGCCAACAGCTTGCTGAACACCGGGGAGCTGTTTCTT. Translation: CANSLLNTGELFL.

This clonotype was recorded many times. The CDR3 sequence is CASSDGTPTGELFF. The CDR3 region has the DNA TGTGCCAGCAGTGACGGGACCCCCACCGGGGAGCTGTTTTTT. This chain uses TRBV6-1 with TRBJ2-2; D possibly uses TRBD1 or TRBD2 (5 bases each). Trimming pared 3 bases from V and 4 bases from J, leaving 9 bases between. From germline, CDR1 is MNHNS and CDR2 SASEGT. CDR3 length equals 14 residues.